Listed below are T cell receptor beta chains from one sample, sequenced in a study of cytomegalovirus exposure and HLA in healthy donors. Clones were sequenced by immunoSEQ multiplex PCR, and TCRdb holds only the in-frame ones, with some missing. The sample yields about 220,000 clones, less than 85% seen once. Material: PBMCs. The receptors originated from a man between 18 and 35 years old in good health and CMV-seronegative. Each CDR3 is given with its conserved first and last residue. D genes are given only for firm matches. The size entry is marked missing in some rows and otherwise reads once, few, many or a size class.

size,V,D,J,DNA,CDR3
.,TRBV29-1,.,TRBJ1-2,TGCAGCGTTGATGGACAGTCGAACTATGGCTACACCTTC,CSVDGQSNYGYTF
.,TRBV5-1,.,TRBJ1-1,TGCGCCAGCAGCAGCAACACTGAAGCTTTCTTT,CASSSNTEAFF
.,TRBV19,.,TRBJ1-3,TGTGCCAGTCGGGGTCCTGGAAACACCATATATTTT,CASRGPGNTIYF
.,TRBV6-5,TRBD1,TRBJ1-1,TGTGCCAGCACCCGGACAGGGATGGCTGAAGCTTTCTTT,CASTRTGMAEAFF
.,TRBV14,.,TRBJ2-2,TGTGCCAGCAGCCTCACAAAGGGCCGGGCGGGCACCGGGGAGCTGTTTTTT,CASSLTKGRAGTGELFF
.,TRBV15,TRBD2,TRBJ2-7,TGTGCCACCAGCAGAGCATCCGGCGGGAGCTACGAGCAGTACTTC,CATSRASGGSYEQYF
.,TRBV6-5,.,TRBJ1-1,TGTGCCAGCAGTTACCTACGAGGAATGAACACTGAAGCTTTCTTT,CASSYLRGMNTEAFF
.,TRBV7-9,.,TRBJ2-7,TGTGCCAGCAGCTTACTGGACAGTTACGAGCAGTACTTC,CASSLLDSYEQYF
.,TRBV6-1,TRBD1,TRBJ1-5,TGTGCCAGCAGTGGGACAGGAAGCAATCAGCCCCAGCATTTT,CASSGTGSNQPQHF
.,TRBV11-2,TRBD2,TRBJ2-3,TGTGCCAGCAGCTTAATTGATTCGGTTGGTAATAGCGGGATCTCGCAGTATTTT,CASSLIDSVGNSGISQYF
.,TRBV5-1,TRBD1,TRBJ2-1,TGCGCCAGCAGCTTGGGGGCAGGGGGTGGTATTGAGCAGTTCTTC,CASSLGAGGGIEQFF
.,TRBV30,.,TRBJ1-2,TGTGCCTGGAGTCCAGCTAGAGTCTATGGCTACACCTTC,CAWSPARVYGYTF
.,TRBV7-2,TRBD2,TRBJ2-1,TGTGCCAGCAGCCCTCGGACTAGCGGGAGCGGCCACAATGAGCAGTTCTTC,CASSPRTSGSGHNEQFF
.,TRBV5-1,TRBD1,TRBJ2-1,TGCGCCAGCAGCTTGGTTCCCCGGGACAGGGGAAGCGGGAGACTCCACAATGAGCAGTTCTTC,CASSLVPRDRGSGRLHNEQFF
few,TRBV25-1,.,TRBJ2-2,TGTGCCAGCAGTAGACAGACAGCGAACACCGGGGAGCTGTTTTTT,CASSRQTANTGELFF
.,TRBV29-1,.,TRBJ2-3,TGCAGCGTTGAACAGGCCCATACGCAGTATTTT,CSVEQAHTQYF
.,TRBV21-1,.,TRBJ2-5,TGTGCCAGCAGCACAGCGGGAGCCTTTGAGACCCAGTACTTC,CASSTAGAFETQYF
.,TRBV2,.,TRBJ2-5,TGTGCCAGCAGGGTTGAGATGGAGACCCAGTACTTC,CASRVEMETQYF
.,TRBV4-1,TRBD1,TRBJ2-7,TGCGCCAGCAGCCAAGGAAGGACAGGGCGCGAGCAGTACTTC,CASSQGRTGREQYF
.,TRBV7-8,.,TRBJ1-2,TGTGCCAGCTCGACTTCCGAGGTCGACTATGGCTACACCTTC,CASSTSEVDYGYTF
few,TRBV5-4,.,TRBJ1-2,TGTGCCAGCAGCTTGGAGAGGGTCGCTAACTATGGCTACACCTTC,CASSLERVANYGYTF
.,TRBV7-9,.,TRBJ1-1,TGTGCCAGCAGCTTAGAGTTCACTAGCCGTGAAGCTTTCTTT,CASSLEFTSREAFF
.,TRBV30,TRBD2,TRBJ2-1,TGTGCCTGGCTAGCGGGAGGCAATGAGCAGTTCTTC,CAWLAGGNEQFF